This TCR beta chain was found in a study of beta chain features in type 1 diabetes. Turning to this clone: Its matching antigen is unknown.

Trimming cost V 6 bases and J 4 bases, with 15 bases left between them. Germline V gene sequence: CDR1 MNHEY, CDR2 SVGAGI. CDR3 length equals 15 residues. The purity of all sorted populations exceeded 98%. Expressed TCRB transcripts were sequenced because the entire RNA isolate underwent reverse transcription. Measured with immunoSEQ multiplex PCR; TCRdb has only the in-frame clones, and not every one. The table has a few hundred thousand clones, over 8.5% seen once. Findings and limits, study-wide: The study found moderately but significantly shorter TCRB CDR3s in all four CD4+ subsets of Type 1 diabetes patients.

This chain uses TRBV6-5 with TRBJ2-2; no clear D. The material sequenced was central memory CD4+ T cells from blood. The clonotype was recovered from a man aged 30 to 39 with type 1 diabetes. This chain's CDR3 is CASSLFVGRTGELFF. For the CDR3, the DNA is TGTGCCAGCAGCCTATTTGTCGGGCGCACCGGGGAGCTGTTTTTT.